A single T cell receptor (beta chain) is shown here with its context. This sample was taken from a study of blood T cells in healthy people across ages. This CDR3 spans 14 amino acids. V dropped 4 bases and J dropped 4; count of bases not matched to a gene: 6. The germline CDR1 and CDR2 sequences are SNHLY and FYNNEI. Primers used in a second PCR of roughly 6 to 12 cycles were a sample-barcoded 5' primer and a J-beta primer mix. TCRdb independently ran MiXCR on the 5' RACE reads; one entry per CDR3 protein. The sample contains 550,000 to 650,000 distinct CDR3 sequences, roughly 30% of which appear only once.

This receptor was obtained from a woman aged 80 or older in good health. The sample consisted of blood. The V gene is TRBV2, the J gene TRBJ2-5; TRBD1 aligns across 7 bases. Here the CDR3 reads CASSGGWTGETQYF. As DNA, the CDR3 is TGTGCCAGCAGTGGAGGCTGGACAGGAGAGACCCAGTACTTC.